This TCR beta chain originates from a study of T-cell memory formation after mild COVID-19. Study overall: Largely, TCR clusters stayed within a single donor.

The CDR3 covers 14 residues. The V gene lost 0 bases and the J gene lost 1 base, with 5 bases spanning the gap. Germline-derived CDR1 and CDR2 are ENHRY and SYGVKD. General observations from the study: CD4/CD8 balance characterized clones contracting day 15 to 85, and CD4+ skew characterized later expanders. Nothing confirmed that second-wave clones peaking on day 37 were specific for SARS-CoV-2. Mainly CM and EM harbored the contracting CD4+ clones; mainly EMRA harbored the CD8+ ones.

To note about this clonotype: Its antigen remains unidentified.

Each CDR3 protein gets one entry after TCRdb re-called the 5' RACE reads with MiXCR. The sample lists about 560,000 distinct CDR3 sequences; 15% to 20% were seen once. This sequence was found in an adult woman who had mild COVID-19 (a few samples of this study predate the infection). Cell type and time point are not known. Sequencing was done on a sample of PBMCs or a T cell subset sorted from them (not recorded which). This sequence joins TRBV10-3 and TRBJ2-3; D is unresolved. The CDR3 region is CAISESARTDTQYF. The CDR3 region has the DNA TGTGCCATCAGTGAGTCGGCCCGCACAGATACGCAGTATTTT.